This TCR beta chain emerged from a study of monozygotic twins with inflammatory bowel disease. The study's findings and limits: Healthy twins showed more clonotype sharing with others than IBD patients, especially patients with disease activity. Any single strong signal or clonotype tied to IBD lacked support.

Donors gave approximately 2.5 ml of blood apiece. CDR1 and CDR2 from the germline V gene are MNHNS and SASEGT. CDR3 size: 15 residues. A word on this clonotype: Its antigen is unknown.

Template switching appended UMIs that held a 6-nucleotide sample barcode. TCRdb re-called the 5' RACE reads and catalogs CDR3 proteins one per entry, DNA excluded. Listed are some 330,000 distinct CDR3 sequences; 5% to 6% falls within the top ten. The rearrangement joins TRBV6-1 to TRBJ2-5; the D gene TCRdb calls, TRBD1, cannot be checked with no DNA. Material for sequencing was blood. The TCR comes from a human donor with ulcerative colitis or Crohn's disease, or a healthy co-twin of an affected twin (not recorded which). CDR3 loop: CASSLTAGGRETQYF.